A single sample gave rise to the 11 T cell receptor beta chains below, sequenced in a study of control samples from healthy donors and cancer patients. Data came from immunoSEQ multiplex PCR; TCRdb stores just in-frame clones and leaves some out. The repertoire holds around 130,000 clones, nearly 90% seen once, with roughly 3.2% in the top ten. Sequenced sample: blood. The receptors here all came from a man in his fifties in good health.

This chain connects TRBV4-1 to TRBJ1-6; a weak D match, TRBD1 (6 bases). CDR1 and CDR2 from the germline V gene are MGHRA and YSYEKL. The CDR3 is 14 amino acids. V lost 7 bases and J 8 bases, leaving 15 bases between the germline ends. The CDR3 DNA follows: TGCGCCAGCACCCAGGGGAGGGTCCATTCACCCCTCCACTTT. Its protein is CASTQGRVHSPLHF.

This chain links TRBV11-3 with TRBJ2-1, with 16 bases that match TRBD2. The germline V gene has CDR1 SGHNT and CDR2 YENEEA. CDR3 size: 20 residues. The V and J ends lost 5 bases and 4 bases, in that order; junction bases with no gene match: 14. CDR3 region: CASSPLPGTSGGANYNEQFF. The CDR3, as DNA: TGTGCCAGCAGCCCACTACCCGGGACTAGCGGGGGGGCGAATTACAATGAGCAGTTCTTC.

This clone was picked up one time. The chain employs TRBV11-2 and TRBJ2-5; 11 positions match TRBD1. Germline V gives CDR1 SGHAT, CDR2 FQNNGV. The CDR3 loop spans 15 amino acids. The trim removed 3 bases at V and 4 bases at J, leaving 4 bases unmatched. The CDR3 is CASSLGTGGRETQYF. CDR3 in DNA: TGTGCCAGCAGCTTGGGGACAGGGGGTCGAGAGACCCAGTACTTC.

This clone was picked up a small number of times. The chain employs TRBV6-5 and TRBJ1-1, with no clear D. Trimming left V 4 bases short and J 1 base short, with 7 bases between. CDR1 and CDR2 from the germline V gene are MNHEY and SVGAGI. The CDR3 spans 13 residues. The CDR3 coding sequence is TGTGCCAGCAGTTCGCAGCCGAACACTGAAGCTTTCTTT. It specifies CASSSQPNTEAFF.

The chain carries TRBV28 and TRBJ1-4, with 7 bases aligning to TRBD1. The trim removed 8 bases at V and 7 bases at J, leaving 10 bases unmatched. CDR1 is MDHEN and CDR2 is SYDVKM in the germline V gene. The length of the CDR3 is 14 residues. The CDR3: CASATGQPSEKLFF. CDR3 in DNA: TGTGCCAGCGCCACGGGACAGCCCAGTGAAAAACTGTTTTTT. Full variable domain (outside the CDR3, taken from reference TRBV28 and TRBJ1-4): DVKVTQSSRYLVKRTGEKVFLECVQDMDHENMFWYRQDPGLGLRLIYFSYDVKMKEKGDIPEGYSVSREKKERFSLILESASTNQTSMYLCASATGQPSEKLFFGSGTQLSVL.

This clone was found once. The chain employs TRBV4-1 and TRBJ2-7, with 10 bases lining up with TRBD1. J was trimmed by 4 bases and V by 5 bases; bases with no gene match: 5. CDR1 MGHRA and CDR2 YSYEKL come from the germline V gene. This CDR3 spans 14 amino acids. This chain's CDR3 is CASSKGQGKYEQYF. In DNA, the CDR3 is TGCGCCAGCAGCAAGGGACAGGGGAAGTACGAGCAGTACTTC.

This chain's CDR3 is CASSRTAGGKDYEQYF. The CDR3 DNA is TGTGCCAGCAGCCGGACAGCGGGGGGGAAGGACTACGAGCAGTACTTC. V gene TRBV7-8 combines with J gene TRBJ2-7; TRBD2 agrees at 10 bases. J was trimmed by 3 bases and V by 5 bases; bases with no gene match: 10. Germline CDR1 and CDR2: SGHVS and FQNEAQ. The length of the CDR3 is 16 residues.

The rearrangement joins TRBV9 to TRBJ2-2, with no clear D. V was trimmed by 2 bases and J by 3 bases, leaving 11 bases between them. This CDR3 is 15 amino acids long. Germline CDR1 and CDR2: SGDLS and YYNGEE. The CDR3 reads CASSVRAVDTGELFF. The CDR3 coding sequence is TGTGCCAGCAGCGTCCGTGCGGTGGACACCGGGGAGCTGTTTTTT.

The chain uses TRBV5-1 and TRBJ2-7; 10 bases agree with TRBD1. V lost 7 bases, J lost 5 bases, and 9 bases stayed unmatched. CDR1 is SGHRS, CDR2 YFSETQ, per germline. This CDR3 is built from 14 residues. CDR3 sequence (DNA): TGCGCCAGCGGGGCTGGGGACAGGGGCAACGAGCAGTACTTC. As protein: CASGAGDRGNEQYF.

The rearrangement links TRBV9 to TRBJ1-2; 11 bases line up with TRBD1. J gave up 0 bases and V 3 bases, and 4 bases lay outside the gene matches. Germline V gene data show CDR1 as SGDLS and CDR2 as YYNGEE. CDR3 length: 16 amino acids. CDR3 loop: CASSAGTGGTNYGYTF. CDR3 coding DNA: TGTGCCAGCAGCGCTGGGACAGGGGGAACTAACTATGGCTACACCTTC.

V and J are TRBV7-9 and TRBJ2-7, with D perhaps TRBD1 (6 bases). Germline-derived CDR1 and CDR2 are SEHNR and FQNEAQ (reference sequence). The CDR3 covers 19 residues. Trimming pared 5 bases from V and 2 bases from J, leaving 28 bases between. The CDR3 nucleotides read TGTGCCAGCAGCCCTTGGGGACCTACCCGGGACATCAAGACCTACGAGCAGTACTTC. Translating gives CASSPWGPTRDIKTYEQYF.